This T cell receptor (beta chain) was recovered during a study of blood T cells in healthy people across ages. This clonotype was recorded a few times. Through a sample-barcoded 5' primer and a J-beta primer mix, a second PCR was run for roughly 7 to 12 cycles. TCRdb reprocessed the 5' RACE reads with MiXCR, giving one entry per CDR3 protein. The data show some 730,000 distinct CDR3 sequences, 22% seen once. Germline values: CDR1 SGDLS, CDR2 YYNGEE. The CDR3 contains 14 residues. The ends lost 2 bases at V and 7 bases at J; junction bases unmatched: 3. The specimen was blood. The chain combines TRBV9 with TRBJ1-4, with 9 bases aligning to TRBD1. The origin of this receptor is a man between 65 and 85 years old in good health. CDR3 protein: CASSVMDRGEKLFF. CDR3 DNA: TGTGCCAGCAGCGTTATGGACAGGGGTGAAAAACTGTTTTTT.